These 14 T cell receptor beta chains originate from one sample sequenced in a study of human T cells and chemical hapten exposure. MiXCR, run by TCRdb on the RACE reads, gives a single entry per CDR3 protein. The sample lists approximately 84,000 distinct CDR3 sequences, around a tenth occurring once. Noted time point: patch test 2, 6 weeks after DPC sensitization. Treatment of the sample: therapeutic diphenylcyclopropenone sensitization with weekly scalp DPC. The sample consisted of whole blood, taken in connection with sensitization to the hapten diphenylcyclopropenone (DPC). These receptors originate from a young man with alopecia areata. Some clones in this sample may be carry-over from other donors' samples.

The V and J genes are TRBV24-1 and TRBJ2-5, with D hard to call. Germline assignment: CDR1 KGHDR and CDR2 SFDVKD. Trimming took off 5 bases at V and 1 base at J, with 7 bases between the two ends. This CDR3 has 13 residues. The DNA for the CDR3 is TGTGCCACCAGTGTTGCAGGCCAAGAGACCCAGTACTTC. Translated, it gives CATSVAGQETQYF.

This clonotype was seen at least ten times. The rearrangement joins TRBV6-6 to TRBJ1-2; TRBD1 aligns across 7 bases. Germline values: CDR1 MNHNY, CDR2 SVGAGI (reference sequence). This CDR3 is built from 14 residues. After removal of 7 bases from V and 4 bases from J, the junction contained 9 bases not matched to a gene. CDR3 amino acids: CASNDREYGYGYTF. CDR3 sequence (DNA): TGTGCCAGCAATGACAGGGAGTATGGCTATGGCTACACCTTC.

There are many counts of this clonotype. The genes are TRBV29-1 and TRBJ2-1; D might be TRBD1 or TRBD2, each matching 5 bases. Germline CDR1 is SQVTM and CDR2 is ANQGSEA. Trimming cost V 4 bases and J 12 bases, with 13 bases left between them. The CDR3 is 11 amino acids. The CDR3 DNA is TGCAGCGTTGGGCCGGGGCCTCCGCAGTTCTTC. This codes for CSVGPGPPQFF.

The chain uses TRBV18 and TRBJ1-1; D perhaps matches TRBD1 (5 bases). Germline assignment: CDR1 KGHSH and CDR2 LQKENI. The CDR3 has 14 amino acids. Between the trimmed V and J ends, which lost 6 bases and 1 base, there was a span of 12 bases. DNA of the CDR3: TGTGCCAGCTCCCCATCGAGGGGGAACACTGAAGCTTTCTTT. This gives the protein CASSPSRGNTEAFF.

Ten or more counts support this clonotype. This sequence joins TRBV11-2 and TRBJ2-3, with TRBD2 matching 13 bases. Trimming removed 3 bases from V and 1 base from J; junction bases left unmatched: 1. CDR1 and CDR2 (germline): SGHAT, FQNNGV. The CDR3 runs 16 residues. CDR3 in amino acids: CASSFTSGGGTDTQYF. CDR3 DNA sequence: TGTGCCAGCAGCTTCACTAGCGGGGGGGGCACAGATACGCAGTATTTT.

J is TRBJ2-2 and V is TRBV7-3; 7 bases align to TRBD1. The CDR3 length is 13 residues. CDR1 is SGHTA, CDR2 FQGTGA, per germline. The J segment lost 6 bases and the V segment lost 5 bases, leaving 3 bases of the junction unmatched. In DNA form, the CDR3 reads TGTGCCAGCAGCGACAGGGTCCCCGGGGAGCTGTTTTTT. Translation: CASSDRVPGELFF.

This clonotype has only a few counts. J is TRBJ2-7 and V is TRBV20-1; D is undetermined. V lost 2 bases to trimming and J lost 3 bases, with 8 bases between them. Germline CDR1 reads DFQATT; CDR2 reads SNEGSKA (reference sequence). CDR3 length: 12 amino acids. CDR3 coding DNA: TGCAGTGCTAGATCGGCAGACTACGAGCAGTACTTC. Protein: CSARSADYEQYF.

This clonotype was recorded at least ten times. The CDR3 DNA reads TGTGCCAGCAGTTTTTTGGCGAGTAAGACTGAAGCTTTCTTT. Its translation: CASSFLASKTEAFF. V usage is TRBV12-3 or TRBV12-4 and J usage is TRBJ1-1; D remains unclear. CDR3 length: 14 amino acids. V shed 3 bases and J shed 5 bases, with 13 bases lying between them.

Only one count was recorded for this clonotype. This chain joins TRBV7-2 and TRBJ2-1; TRBD2 matches at 10 bases. Germline V CDR1 and CDR2: SGHTA, FQGNSA. The ends lost 5 bases at V and 3 bases at J; junction bases unmatched: 1. The CDR3 length is 14 residues. In DNA, the CDR3 is TGTGCCAGCAGCCAGCGGGGGGGCTACAATGAGCAGTTCTTC. It translates to CASSQRGGYNEQFF.

This clonotype was seen just once. The chain couples TRBV19 to TRBJ2-4; a possible D gene is TRBD2 (5 bases). Germline-derived CDR1 and CDR2 are LNHDA and SQIVND (reference sequence). The ends were cut back, 5 bases at V and 2 bases at J, with 13 bases in the middle. The CDR3 covers 15 residues. Here the CDR3 DNA reads TGTGCCAGTAGTCCCCGGGATCTATCCAAAAACATTCAGTACTTC. Translated: CASSPRDLSKNIQYF.

The V call is TRBV7-2, the J call TRBJ2-7, with D possibly being TRBD1 or TRBD2 (6 bases each). The V and J ends lost 3 bases and 2 bases respectively, with 14 bases between them. The CDR3 is 15 amino acids. Germline loops: CDR1 SGHTA, CDR2 FQGNSA. CDR3 sequence (DNA): TGTGCCAGCAGCTTTGGCCTAGGGGGGCCCTACGAGCAGTACTTC. This sequence encodes CASSFGLGGPYEQYF.

This chain joins TRBV12-3 or TRBV12-4 and TRBJ2-1; 7 nucleotides align to TRBD1. V gave up 1 base and J gave up 7 bases; unmatched junction bases: 1. The CDR3 contains 13 residues. CDR3 in DNA: TGTGCCAGCAGTTTAGAACAGGGGAATGAGCAGTTCTTC. It yields the protein CASSLEQGNEQFF.

This clonotype was recorded many times. The gene calls are TRBV7-2 and TRBJ2-3; D remains unclear. The CDR3 runs 13 residues. V shed 5 bases and J shed 0 bases, with 6 bases lying between them. CDR1 and CDR2 (germline): SGHTA, FQGNSA. Here the CDR3 reads CASSITSTDTQYF. In DNA form, the CDR3 reads TGTGCCAGCAGCATAACGAGCACAGATACGCAGTATTTT.

CDR3 DNA: TGTGCCAGCAGCCCAGCGGAGGCTTGGGCGCAGTATTTT. This gives the protein CASSPAEAWAQYF. V usage is TRBV11-2 and J usage is TRBJ2-3, with D maybe TRBD2 (5 bases). Trimming removed 5 bases from V and 10 bases from J, with 16 bases in between. The CDR3 contains 13 residues. Germline V gene sequence: CDR1 SGHAT, CDR2 FQNNGV.